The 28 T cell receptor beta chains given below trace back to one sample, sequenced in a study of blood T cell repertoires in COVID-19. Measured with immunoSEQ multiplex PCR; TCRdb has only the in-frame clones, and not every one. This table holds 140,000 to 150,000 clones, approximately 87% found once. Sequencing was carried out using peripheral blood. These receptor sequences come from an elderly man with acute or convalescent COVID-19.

The CDR3 spells CASSPPGGSSYNEQFF. CDR3 DNA sequence: TGTGCCAGCTCACCACCGGGGGGGAGCTCCTACAATGAGCAGTTCTTC. V usage is TRBV18 and J usage is TRBJ2-1; the match to TRBD2 covers 7 bases. The trim removed 0 bases at V and 0 bases at J, leaving 2 bases unmatched. Germline assignment: CDR1 KGHSH and CDR2 LQKENI. CDR3 size: 16 residues.

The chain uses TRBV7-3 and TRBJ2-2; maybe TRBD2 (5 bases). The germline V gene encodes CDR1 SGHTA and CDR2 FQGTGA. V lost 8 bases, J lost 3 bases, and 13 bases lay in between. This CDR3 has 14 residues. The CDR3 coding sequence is TGTGCCAGCCGGGGTTCTAAGGACACCGGGGAGCTGTTTTTT. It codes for CASRGSKDTGELFF.

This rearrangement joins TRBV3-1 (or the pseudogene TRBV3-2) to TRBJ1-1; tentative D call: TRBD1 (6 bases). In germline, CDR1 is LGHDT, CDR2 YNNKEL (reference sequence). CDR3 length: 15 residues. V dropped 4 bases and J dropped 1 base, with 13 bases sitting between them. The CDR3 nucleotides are TGTGCCAGCAGCCTAGCCGGGACAAAGAACACTGAAGCTTTCTTT. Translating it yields CASSLAGTKNTEAFF.

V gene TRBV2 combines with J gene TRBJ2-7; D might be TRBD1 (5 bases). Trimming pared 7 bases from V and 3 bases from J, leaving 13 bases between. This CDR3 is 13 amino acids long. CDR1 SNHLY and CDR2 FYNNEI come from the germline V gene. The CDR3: CASIQDKIYEQYF. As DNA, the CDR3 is TGTGCCAGCATCCAGGACAAAATCTACGAGCAGTACTTC. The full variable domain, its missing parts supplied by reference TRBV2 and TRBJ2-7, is EPEVTQTPSHQVTQMGQEVILRCVPISNHLYFYWYRQILGQKVEFLVSFYNNEISEKSEIFDDQFSVERPDGSNFTLKIRSTKLEDSAMYFCASIQDKIYEQYFGPGTRLTVT.

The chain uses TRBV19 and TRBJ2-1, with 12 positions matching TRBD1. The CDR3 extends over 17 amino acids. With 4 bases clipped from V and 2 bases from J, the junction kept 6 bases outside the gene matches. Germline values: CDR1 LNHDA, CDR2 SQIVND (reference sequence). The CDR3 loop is CASSRGQGALAYNEQFF. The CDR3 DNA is TGTGCCAGTAGTAGGGGACAGGGGGCCCTTGCCTACAATGAGCAGTTCTTC.

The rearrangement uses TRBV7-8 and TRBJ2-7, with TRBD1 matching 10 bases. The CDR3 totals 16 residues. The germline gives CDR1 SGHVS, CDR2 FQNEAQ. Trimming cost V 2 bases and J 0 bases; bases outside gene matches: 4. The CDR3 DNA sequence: TGTGCCAGCAGCTTATCGACAGGGGGCAGCTCCTACGAGCAGTACTTC. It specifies CASSLSTGGSSYEQYF.

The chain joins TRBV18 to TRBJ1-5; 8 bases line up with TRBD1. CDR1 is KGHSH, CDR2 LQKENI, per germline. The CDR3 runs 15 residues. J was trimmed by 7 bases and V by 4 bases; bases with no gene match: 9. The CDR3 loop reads CASSRSETGDQPQHF. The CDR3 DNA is TGTGCCAGCTCACGCAGCGAGACAGGGGACCAGCCCCAGCATTTT.

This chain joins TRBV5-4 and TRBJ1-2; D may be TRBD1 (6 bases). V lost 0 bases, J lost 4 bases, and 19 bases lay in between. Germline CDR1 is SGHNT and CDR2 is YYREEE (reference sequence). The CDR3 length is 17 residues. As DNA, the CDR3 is TGTGCCAGCAGCTTGGACCCCCAGGCCAGGGGCATCTATGGCTACACCTTC. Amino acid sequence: CASSLDPQARGIYGYTF.

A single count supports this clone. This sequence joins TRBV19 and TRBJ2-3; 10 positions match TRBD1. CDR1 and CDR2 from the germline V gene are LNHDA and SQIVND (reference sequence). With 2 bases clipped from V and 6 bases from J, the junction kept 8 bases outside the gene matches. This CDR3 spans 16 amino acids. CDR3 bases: TGTGCCAGTAGTATATACGGGACAGGGGATTCCGATACGCAGTATTTT. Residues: CASSIYGTGDSDTQYF.

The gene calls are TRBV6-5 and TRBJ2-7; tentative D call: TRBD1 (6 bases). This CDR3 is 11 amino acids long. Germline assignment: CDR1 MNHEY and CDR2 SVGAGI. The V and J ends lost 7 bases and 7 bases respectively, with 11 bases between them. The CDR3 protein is CASNGQSEQYF. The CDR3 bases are TGTGCCAGCAACGGACAGTCGGAGCAGTACTTC.

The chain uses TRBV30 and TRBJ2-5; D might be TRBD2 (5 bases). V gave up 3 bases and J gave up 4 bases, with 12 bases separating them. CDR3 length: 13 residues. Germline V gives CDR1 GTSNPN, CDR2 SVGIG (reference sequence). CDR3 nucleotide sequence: TGTGCCTGGAGCGTCCGGGGATCAGAGACCCAGTACTTC. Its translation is CAWSVRGSETQYF.

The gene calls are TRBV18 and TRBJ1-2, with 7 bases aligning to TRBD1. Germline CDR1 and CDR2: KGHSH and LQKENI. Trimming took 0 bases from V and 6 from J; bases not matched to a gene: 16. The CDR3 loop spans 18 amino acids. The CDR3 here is CASSPPRGLGQATDGYTF. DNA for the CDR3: TGTGCCAGCTCACCACCGCGTGGACTCGGACAGGCCACCGATGGCTACACCTTC. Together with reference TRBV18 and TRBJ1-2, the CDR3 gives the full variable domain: NAGVMQNPRHLVRRRGQEARLRCSPMKGHSHVYWYRQLPEEGLKFMVYLQKENIIDESGMPKERFSAEFPKEGPSILRIQQVVRGDSAAYFCASSPPRGLGQATDGYTFGSGTRLTVV.

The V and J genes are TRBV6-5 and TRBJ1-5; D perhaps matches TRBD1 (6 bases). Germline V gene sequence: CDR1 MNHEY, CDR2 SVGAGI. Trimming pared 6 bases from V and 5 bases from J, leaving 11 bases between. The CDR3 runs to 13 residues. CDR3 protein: CASRSQGDQPQHF. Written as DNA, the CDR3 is TGTGCCAGCAGGTCACAGGGAGATCAGCCCCAGCATTTT.

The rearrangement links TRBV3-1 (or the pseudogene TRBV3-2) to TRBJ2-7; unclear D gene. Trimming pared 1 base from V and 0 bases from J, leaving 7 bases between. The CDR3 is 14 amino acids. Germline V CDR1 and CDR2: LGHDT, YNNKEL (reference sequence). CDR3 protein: CASSQVTDSYEQYF. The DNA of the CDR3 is TGTGCCAGCAGCCAAGTCACAGACTCCTACGAGCAGTACTTC.

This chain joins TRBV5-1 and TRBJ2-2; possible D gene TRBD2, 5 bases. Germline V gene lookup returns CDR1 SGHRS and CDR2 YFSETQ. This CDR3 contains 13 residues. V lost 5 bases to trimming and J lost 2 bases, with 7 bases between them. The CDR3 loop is CASRGDNTGELFF. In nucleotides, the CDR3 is TGCGCCAGCAGGGGAGACAACACCGGGGAGCTGTTTTTT.

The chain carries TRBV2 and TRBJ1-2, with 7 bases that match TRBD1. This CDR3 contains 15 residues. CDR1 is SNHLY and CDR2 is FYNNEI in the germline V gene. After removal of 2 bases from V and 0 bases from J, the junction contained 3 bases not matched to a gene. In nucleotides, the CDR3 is TGTGCCAGCAGTGAATGGGACAGCGCTAACTATGGCTACACCTTC. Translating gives CASSEWDSANYGYTF.

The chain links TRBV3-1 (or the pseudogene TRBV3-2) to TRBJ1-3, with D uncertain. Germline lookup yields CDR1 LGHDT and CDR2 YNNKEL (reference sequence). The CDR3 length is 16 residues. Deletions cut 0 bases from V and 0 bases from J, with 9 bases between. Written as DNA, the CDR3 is TGTGCCAGCAGCCAAGATTATCCAGGCTCTGGAAACACCATATATTTT. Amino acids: CASSQDYPGSGNTIYF.

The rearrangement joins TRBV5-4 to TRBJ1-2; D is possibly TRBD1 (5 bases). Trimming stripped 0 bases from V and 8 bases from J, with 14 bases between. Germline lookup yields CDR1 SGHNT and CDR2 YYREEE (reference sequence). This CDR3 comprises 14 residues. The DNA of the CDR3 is TGTGCCAGCAGCTTGGCCTCGGGGGTCGGAGGCTACACCTTC. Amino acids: CASSLASGVGGYTF.

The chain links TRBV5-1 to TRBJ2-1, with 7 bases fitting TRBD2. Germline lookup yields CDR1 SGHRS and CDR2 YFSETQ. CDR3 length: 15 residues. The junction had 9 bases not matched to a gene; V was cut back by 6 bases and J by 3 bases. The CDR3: CASTRTAGVYNEQFF. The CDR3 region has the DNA TGCGCCAGCACCCGGACCGCGGGGGTCTACAATGAGCAGTTCTTC. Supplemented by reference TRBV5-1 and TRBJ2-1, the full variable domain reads KAGVTQTPRYLIKTRGQQVTLSCSPISGHRSVSWYQQTPGQGLQFLFEYFSETQRNKGNFPGRFSGRQFSNSRSEMNVSTLELGDSALYLCASTRTAGVYNEQFFGPGTRLTVL.

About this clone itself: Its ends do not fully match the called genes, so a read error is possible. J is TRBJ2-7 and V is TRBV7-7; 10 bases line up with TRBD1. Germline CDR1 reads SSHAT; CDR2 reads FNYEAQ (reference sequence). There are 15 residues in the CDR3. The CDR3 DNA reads TGTGCTAGCAGCTTAGGACAGGGGGAGACTTACGAGCAGTACTTC. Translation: CASSLGQGETYEQYF.

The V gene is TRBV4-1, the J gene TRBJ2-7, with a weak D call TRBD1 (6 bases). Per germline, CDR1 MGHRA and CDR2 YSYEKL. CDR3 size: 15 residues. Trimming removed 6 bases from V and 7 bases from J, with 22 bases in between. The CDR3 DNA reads TGCGCCAGCAGTCAATATCTCCAGCAGGGGTGGGAGCAGTACTTC. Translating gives CASSQYLQQGWEQYF.

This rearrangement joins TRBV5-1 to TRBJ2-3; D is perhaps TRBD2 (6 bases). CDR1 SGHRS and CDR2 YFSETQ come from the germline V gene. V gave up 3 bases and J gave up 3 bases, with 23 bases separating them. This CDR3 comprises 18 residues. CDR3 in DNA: TGCGCCAGCAGCTCCGACCCCCCGGGAGCGTTTCGGACAGATACGCAGTATTTT. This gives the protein CASSSDPPGAFRTDTQYF.

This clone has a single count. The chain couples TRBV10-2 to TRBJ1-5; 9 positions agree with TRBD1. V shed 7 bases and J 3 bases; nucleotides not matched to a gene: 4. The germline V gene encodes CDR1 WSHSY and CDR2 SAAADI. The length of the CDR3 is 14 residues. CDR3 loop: CASTRDRDNQPQHF. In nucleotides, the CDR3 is TGCGCCAGCACCCGGGACAGGGACAATCAGCCCCAGCATTTT.

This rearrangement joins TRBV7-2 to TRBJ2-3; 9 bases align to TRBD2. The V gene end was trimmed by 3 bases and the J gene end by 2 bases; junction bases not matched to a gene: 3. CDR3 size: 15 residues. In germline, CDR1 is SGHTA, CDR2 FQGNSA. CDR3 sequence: CASSLTSGYTDTQYF. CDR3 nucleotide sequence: TGTGCCAGCAGCTTGACTAGCGGATACACAGATACGCAGTATTTT.

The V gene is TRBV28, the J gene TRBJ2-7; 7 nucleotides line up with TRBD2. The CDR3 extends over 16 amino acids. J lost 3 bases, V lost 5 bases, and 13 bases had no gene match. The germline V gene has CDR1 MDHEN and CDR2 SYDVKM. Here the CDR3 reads CASSDLSGTTGYEQYF. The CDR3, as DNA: TGTGCCAGCAGTGACCTTTCCGGGACTACGGGCTACGAGCAGTACTTC.

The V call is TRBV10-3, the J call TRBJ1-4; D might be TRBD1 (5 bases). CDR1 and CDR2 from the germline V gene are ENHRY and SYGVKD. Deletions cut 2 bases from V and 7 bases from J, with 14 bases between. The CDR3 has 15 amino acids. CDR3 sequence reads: CAISEERGRGEKLFF. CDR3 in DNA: TGTGCCATCAGTGAGGAGCGGGGGAGGGGTGAAAAACTGTTTTTT.

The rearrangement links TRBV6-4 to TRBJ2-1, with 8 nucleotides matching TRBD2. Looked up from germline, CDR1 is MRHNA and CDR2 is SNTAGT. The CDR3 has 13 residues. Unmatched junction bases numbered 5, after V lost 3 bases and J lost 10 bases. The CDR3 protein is CASSEFPGGEQFF. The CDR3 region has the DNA TGTGCCAGCAGTGAATTCCCGGGGGGGGAGCAGTTCTTC.

The CDR3 region is CASSVGADYGYTF. CDR3 DNA: TGTGCCAGCAGCGTAGGGGCAGACTATGGCTACACCTTC. The chain has TRBV9 and TRBJ1-2; D ambiguous. Germline V lookup: CDR1 SGDLS, CDR2 YYNGEE. The CDR3 is 13 residues long. V was clipped by 0 bases and J by 3 bases, with 6 bases between them.